This TCR beta chain was recovered during a study of blood T cell repertoires in COVID-19. Study in general: PBMCs, B-cell-depleted T cells, or T cells were the source of the cDNA or gDNA that made up the material.

The data were produced by immunoSEQ multiplex PCR, yet TCRdb's version contains in-frame clones alone and is incomplete. Of just under 150,000 clones listed, about 80% were seen once; the top ten hold under 5.5%. CDR3 length: 13 amino acids. V gave up 3 bases and J gave up 5 bases, with 10 bases separating them. The germline CDR1 and CDR2 sequences are SNHLY and FYNNEI. The sample comprised peripheral blood. The chain combines TRBV2 with TRBJ2-5; D gene unclear. The clonotype was recovered from a human donor in a cohort sampled during active COVID-19. The chain's CDR3 is CASSEGPEETQYF. CDR3 in DNA: TGTGCCAGCAGTGAGGGTCCGGAGGAGACCCAGTACTTC.